This T cell receptor beta chain was recovered during a study of blood T cell repertoires in COVID-19. The overall study: Some COVID-19 samples were acute and others convalescent; all came from the United States, Italy and Spain. PBMCs, B-cell-depleted T cells, or T cells were the source of the cDNA or gDNA that made up the material.

Original processing notes: The assay estimated nucleated cells by amplifying reference gene primers. Sequenced by immunoSEQ multiplex PCR; TCRdb stores in-frame clones only, minus some. V and J calls and clone size follow that table, whereas D and trimming were derived from the DNA. The sample lists some 85,000 clones, about nine tenths occurring once. Sequenced: peripheral blood. The source is a man aged 45-65 years with acute or convalescent COVID-19.

CDR3 protein: CASSAGQGVVYTEAFF. In nucleotides, the CDR3 is TGTGCCAGCAGTGCCGGACAGGGGGTAGTTTATACTGAAGCTTTCTTT. The chain couples TRBV6-1 to TRBJ1-1, with 10 bases fitting TRBD1. V dropped 4 bases and J dropped 5; count of bases not matched to a gene: 10. Germline V gene lookup returns CDR1 MNHNS and CDR2 SASEGT. There are 16 residues in the CDR3.